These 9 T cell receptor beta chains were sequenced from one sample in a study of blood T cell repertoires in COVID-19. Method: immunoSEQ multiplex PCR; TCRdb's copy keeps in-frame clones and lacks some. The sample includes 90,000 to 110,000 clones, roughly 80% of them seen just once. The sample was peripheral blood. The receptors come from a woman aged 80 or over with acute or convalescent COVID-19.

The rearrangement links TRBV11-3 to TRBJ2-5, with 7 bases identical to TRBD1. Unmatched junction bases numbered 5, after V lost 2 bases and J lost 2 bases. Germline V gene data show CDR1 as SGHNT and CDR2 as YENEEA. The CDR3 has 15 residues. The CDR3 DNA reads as TGTGCCAGCAGCTTAATTCGGGGACAGCAAGAGACCCAGTACTTC. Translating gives CASSLIRGQQETQYF.

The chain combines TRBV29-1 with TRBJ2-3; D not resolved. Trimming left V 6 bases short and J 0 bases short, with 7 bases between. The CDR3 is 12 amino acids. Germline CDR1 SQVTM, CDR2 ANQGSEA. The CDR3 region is CSVRTSTDTQYF. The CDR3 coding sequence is TGCAGCGTCCGTACTAGCACAGATACGCAGTATTTT.

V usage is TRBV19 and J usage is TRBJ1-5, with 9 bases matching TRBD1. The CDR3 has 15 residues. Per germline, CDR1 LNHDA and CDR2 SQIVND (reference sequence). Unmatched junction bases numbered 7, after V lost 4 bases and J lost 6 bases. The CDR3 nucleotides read TGTGCCAGTAGTACCGGGACAGGGAGTACTCAGCCCCAGCATTTT. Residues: CASSTGTGSTQPQHF.

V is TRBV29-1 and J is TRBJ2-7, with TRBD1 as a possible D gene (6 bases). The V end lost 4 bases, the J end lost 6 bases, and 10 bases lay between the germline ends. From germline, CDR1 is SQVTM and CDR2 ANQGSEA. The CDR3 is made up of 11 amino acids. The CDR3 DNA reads TGCAGCGTTGGTATGGACAGCGAGCAGTACTTC. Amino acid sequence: CSVGMDSEQYF.

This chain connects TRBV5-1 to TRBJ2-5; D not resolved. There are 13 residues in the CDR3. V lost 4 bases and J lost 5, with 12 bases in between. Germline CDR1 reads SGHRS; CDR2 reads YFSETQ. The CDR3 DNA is TGCGCCAGCAGCGTAGCTTTGGTGGAGACCCAGTACTTC. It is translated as CASSVALVETQYF.

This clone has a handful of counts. CDR3 sequence: CASSQDPGGYNEQFF. CDR3 bases: TGCGCCAGCAGCCAAGATCCCGGGGGGTACAATGAGCAGTTCTTC. V is TRBV4-3 and J is TRBJ2-1; 7 bases map to TRBD2. V trimming: 0 bases; J trimming: 4 bases; junction bases outside the gene matches: 3. CDR3 length: 15 amino acids. Germline V gene lookup returns CDR1 LGHNA and CDR2 YSLEER.

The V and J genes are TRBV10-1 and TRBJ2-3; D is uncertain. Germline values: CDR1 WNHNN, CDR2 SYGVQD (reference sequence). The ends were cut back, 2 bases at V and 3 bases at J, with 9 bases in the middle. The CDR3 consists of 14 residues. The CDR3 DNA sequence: TGCGCCAGCAGTGAGGAGATCGATACAGATACGCAGTATTTT. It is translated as CASSEEIDTDTQYF.

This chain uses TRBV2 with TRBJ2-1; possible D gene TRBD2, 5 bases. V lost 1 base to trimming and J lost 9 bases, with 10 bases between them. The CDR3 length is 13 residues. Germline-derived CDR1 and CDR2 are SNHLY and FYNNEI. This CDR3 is CASSEEQRGEQFF. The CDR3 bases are TGTGCCAGCAGTGAAGAGCAACGGGGTGAGCAGTTCTTC.

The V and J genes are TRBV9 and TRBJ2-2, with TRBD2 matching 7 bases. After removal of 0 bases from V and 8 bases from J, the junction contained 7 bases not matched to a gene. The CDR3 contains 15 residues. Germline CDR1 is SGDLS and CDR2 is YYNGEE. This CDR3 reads CASSVDGGRAGELFF. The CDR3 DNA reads TGTGCCAGCAGCGTAGATGGCGGGAGAGCAGGGGAGCTGTTTTTT.